Presented here are 3 T cell receptor beta chains from one specimen sequenced in a study of radiation and T cells in renal cell carcinoma. Time point defined: blood 4 weeks post-SBRT, at nephrectomy. Treatment described: 15 Gy SBRT to primary tumor, nephrectomy 4 weeks later. Profiled with immunoSEQ multiplex PCR; TCRdb holds only in-frame clones, not every one. This table holds approximately 43,000 clones, nearly 85% found once. This material consisted of blood, taken from a patient whose treatment included radiotherapy and nephrectomy. The receptors come from an older woman with renal cell carcinoma.

The chain is built from TRBV19 and TRBJ2-7; tentatively, D is TRBD1 or TRBD2 (6 bases each). Trimming shortened V by 7 bases and J by 8 bases, and 24 bases separated the two germline ends. The CDR3 contains 15 residues. CDR1 is LNHDA and CDR2 is SQIVND in the germline V gene (reference sequence). The CDR3 sequence is CASTPLWGASEKQYF. The DNA of the CDR3 is TGTGCCAGTACCCCCCTTTGGGGGGCTTCGGAAAAGCAGTACTTC.

This sequence joins TRBV4-3 and TRBJ2-4, with 11 bases aligning to TRBD1. With 0 bases clipped from V and 3 bases from J, the junction kept 4 bases outside the gene matches. The CDR3 spans 17 residues. Looked up from germline, CDR1 is LGHNA and CDR2 is YSLEER. CDR3 sequence: CASSQEGTGGVKNIQYF. CDR3 DNA sequence: TGCGCCAGCAGCCAAGAGGGGACAGGGGGAGTCAAAAACATTCAGTACTTC.

V is TRBV5-1 and J is TRBJ2-3; 7 bases line up with TRBD1. V trimming: 4 bases; J trimming: 7 bases; junction bases outside the gene matches: 9. CDR1 is SGHRS and CDR2 is YFSETQ in the germline V gene. This CDR3 region has 14 residues. The CDR3 region has the DNA TGCGCCAGCAGCCCCGGGACAGAAGGTAATACGCAGTATTTT. Translated, it gives CASSPGTEGNTQYF.